The 13 T cell receptor beta chains below come from one sample, sequenced in a study of human T cells and chemical hapten exposure. TCRdb re-called the 5' RACE reads with MiXCR, one entry per CDR3 protein. In the table there are roughly 81,000 distinct CDR3 sequences, 6% to 8.5% of which are singletons. Unfractionated whole blood was the source of the extracted total RNA. Receptors were obtained from a male donor in good health.

This clonotype has at least ten counts. This rearrangement joins TRBV29-1 to TRBJ1-5, with 7 nucleotides matching TRBD1. This CDR3 comprises 13 residues. The V gene's germline CDR1 is SQVTM and CDR2 ANQGSEA. The junction had 3 bases not matched to a gene; V was cut back by 4 bases and J by 3 bases. In DNA form, the CDR3 reads TGCAGCGTTGGTGACAGGGACAATCAGCCCCAGCATTTT. Translating gives CSVGDRDNQPQHF.

This clonotype was counted at least ten times. The chain couples TRBV12-3 or TRBV12-4 to TRBJ2-7, with 8 bases matching TRBD1. V lost 5 bases to trimming and J lost 5 bases; unmatched junction nucleotides: 2. This CDR3 is 12 amino acids long. DNA of the CDR3: TGTGCCAGCAGTGGACAGGGCCACGAGCAGTACTTC. Protein: CASSGQGHEQYF.

This clonotype turned up a few times. The chain links TRBV5-6 to TRBJ2-7, with D unclear. CDR1 SGHDT and CDR2 YYEEEE come from the germline V gene. The CDR3 has 12 amino acids. The V and J ends lost 2 bases and 6 bases respectively, with 9 bases between them. The CDR3 region is CASSLTTIEQYF. CDR3 nucleotide sequence: TGTGCCAGCAGCTTAACCACAATCGAGCAGTACTTC.

This clonotype came up a few times. The CDR3 spells CASNTEGFQPQHF. The CDR3 nucleotides read TGTGCCAGCAATACTGAGGGGTTTCAGCCCCAGCATTTT. The chain recombines TRBV12-3 or TRBV12-4 with TRBJ1-5; possibly TRBD1 for D (5 bases). V was pared by 7 bases and J by 6 bases, with 13 bases between. There are 13 residues in the CDR3.

The chain is built from TRBV7-2 and TRBJ2-7; D call uncertain. Germline V gives CDR1 SGHTA, CDR2 FQGNSA. With 1 base removed from V and 3 bases from J, the gap between germline ends came to 10 bases. The CDR3 sequence is 14 residues long. The CDR3 nucleotides read TGTGCCAGCAGCTTAGAACCGGGTAACTACGAGCAGTACTTC. Translated: CASSLEPGNYEQYF. The full variable domain, with the rest looked up from reference TRBV7-2 and TRBJ2-7, is GAGVSQSPSNKVTEKGKDVELRCDPISGHTALYWYRQSLGQGLEFLIYFQGNSAPDKSGLPSDRFSAERTGGSVSTLTIQRTQQEDSAVYLCASSLEPGNYEQYFGPGTRLTVT.

This clonotype appeared a few times. This sequence joins TRBV20-1 and TRBJ2-7, with TRBD1 as a possible D gene (5 bases). The V gene lost 2 bases and the J gene lost 0 bases, with 14 bases spanning the gap. This CDR3 spans 15 amino acids. From germline, CDR1 is DFQATT and CDR2 SNEGSKA (reference sequence). The CDR3 protein is CSARSGQGSSYEQYF. DNA of the CDR3: TGCAGTGCTAGATCGGGCCAGGGAAGCTCCTACGAGCAGTACTTC.

This clonotype has just a few counts. The genes are TRBV6-5 and TRBJ1-5; 9 bases are shared with TRBD1. Per the germline V gene, CDR1 is MNHEY and CDR2 is SVGAGI. The CDR3 runs 15 residues. V was pared by 6 bases and J by 4 bases, with 7 bases of the junction left unmatched. The CDR3, as DNA: TGTGCCAGCAGACCCCGACAGGGGGTTAATCAGCCCCAGCATTTT. It translates to CASRPRQGVNQPQHF.

This clonotype was seen many times. V is TRBV7-2 and J is TRBJ2-7; 9 nucleotides align to TRBD2. V lost 3 bases and J lost 7; bases outside the gene matches: 10. Germline-derived CDR1 and CDR2 are SGHTA and FQGNSA. CDR3 size: 15 residues. The CDR3 region has the DNA TGTGCCAGCAGCTTTAGCGGGAGTACCCCCGGGGAGCAGTACTTC. It encodes CASSFSGSTPGEQYF. Full variable domain (outside the CDR3, taken from reference TRBV7-2 and TRBJ2-7): GAGVSQSPSNKVTEKGKDVELRCDPISGHTALYWYRQSLGQGLEFLIYFQGNSAPDKSGLPSDRFSAERTGGSVSTLTIQRTQQEDSAVYLCASSFSGSTPGEQYFGPGTRLTVT.

This clonotype was picked up a small number of times. The chain has TRBV6-5 and TRBJ2-7; D is uncertain. The length of the CDR3 is 12 residues. CDR1 is MNHEY and CDR2 is SVGAGI in the germline V gene. V lost 0 bases to trimming and J lost 10 bases, with 10 bases between them. CDR3 in amino acids: CASSYSGSAQYF. CDR3 coding DNA: TGTGCCAGCAGTTACTCAGGCAGTGCTCAGTACTTC.

This clonotype was seen more than once but under ten times. The rearrangement uses TRBV5-1 and TRBJ2-3; no clear D gene. Germline lookup yields CDR1 SGHRS and CDR2 YFSETQ. Deletions cut 2 bases from V and 5 bases from J, with 12 bases between. The CDR3 has 14 residues. The CDR3 is CASSFRVSEDTQYF. The CDR3 nucleotides are TGCGCCAGCAGCTTCCGGGTCTCCGAAGATACGCAGTATTTT. Full variable domain (missing parts from reference TRBV5-1 and TRBJ2-3): KAGVTQTPRYLIKTRGQQVTLSCSPISGHRSVSWYQQTPGQGLQFLFEYFSETQRNKGNFPGRFSGRQFSNSRSEMNVSTLELGDSALYLCASSFRVSEDTQYFGPGTRLTVL.

This clonotype was seen at least ten times. The genes are TRBV20-1 and TRBJ2-1; D unclear. This CDR3 has 12 amino acids. In germline, CDR1 is DFQATT, CDR2 SNEGSKA (reference sequence). With 1 base removed from V and 8 bases from J, the gap between germline ends came to 9 bases. In DNA, the CDR3 is TGCAGTGCTAGAGTTCGAGTGGATGAGCAGTTCTTC. Protein product: CSARVRVDEQFF.

This clonotype was detected many times. The rearrangement links TRBV18 to TRBJ2-3; no reliable D call. The CDR3 sequence is 13 residues long. Trimming took 1 base from V and 1 from J, leaving 3 bases between them. Germline V gene data show CDR1 as KGHSH and CDR2 as LQKENI. The CDR3 nucleotides read TGTGCCAGCTCACCACTCGGCACAGATACGCAGTATTTT. Residues: CASSPLGTDTQYF.

In its sample, this clonotype was seen many times. The rearrangement links TRBV27 to TRBJ2-3; D is unresolved. Germline V lookup: CDR1 MNHEY, CDR2 SMNVEV (reference sequence). Trimming shortened V by 7 bases and J by 5 bases, and 13 bases separated the two germline ends. This CDR3 spans 13 amino acids. The CDR3 region has the DNA TGTGCCAGCACAACTGGGGTTGGAGATACGCAGTATTTT. Translating gives CASTTGVGDTQYF.